This T cell receptor beta chain was identified during a study of blood T cell repertoires in COVID-19. Study summary: Collection of acute and convalescent COVID-19 samples took place in the United States, Italy and Spain.

This clone was detected a few times. Trimming removed 5 bases from V and 10 bases from J; junction bases left unmatched: 2. The CDR3 loop spans 13 amino acids. Germline CDR1 is LNHDA and CDR2 is SQIVND (reference sequence). Seattle participants joined during active infection and were tracked over time. Study processing details: From reference gene primer amplification, estimates of nucleated cell counts were derived. Data came from immunoSEQ multiplex PCR; TCRdb stores just in-frame clones and leaves some out. Clonal size and the V and J genes are those of that table, whereas D and trimming came from the DNA. The sample includes 150,000 to 200,000 clones, roughly 90% of them seen just once.

V gene TRBV19 combines with J gene TRBJ1-6; 10 bases fit TRBD1. This receptor was obtained from a man aged 18 to 29 with COVID-19, enrolled during active disease. What was sequenced was peripheral blood. CDR3 residues: CASSGTGVSPLHF. Written as DNA, the CDR3 is TGTGCCAGTAGTGGGACAGGGGTATCACCCCTCCACTTT.